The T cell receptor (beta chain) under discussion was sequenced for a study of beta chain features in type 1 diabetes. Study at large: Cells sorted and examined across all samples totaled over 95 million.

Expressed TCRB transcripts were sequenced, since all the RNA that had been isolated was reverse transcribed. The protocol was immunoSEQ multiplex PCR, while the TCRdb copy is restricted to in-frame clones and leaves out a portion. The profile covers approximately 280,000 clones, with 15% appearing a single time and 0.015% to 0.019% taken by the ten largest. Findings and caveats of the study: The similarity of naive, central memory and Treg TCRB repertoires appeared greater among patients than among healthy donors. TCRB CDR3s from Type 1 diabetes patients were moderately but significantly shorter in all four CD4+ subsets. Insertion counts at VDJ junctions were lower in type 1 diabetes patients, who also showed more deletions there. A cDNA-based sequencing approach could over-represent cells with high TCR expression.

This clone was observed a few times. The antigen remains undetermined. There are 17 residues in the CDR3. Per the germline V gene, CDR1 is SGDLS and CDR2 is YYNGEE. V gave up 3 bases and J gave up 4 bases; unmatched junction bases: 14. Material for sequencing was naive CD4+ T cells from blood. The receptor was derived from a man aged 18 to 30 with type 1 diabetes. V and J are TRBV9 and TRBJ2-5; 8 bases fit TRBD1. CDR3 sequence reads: CASSARSDRVYGETQYF. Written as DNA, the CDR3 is TGTGCCAGCAGCGCCCGCTCGGACAGGGTATATGGAGAGACCCAGTACTTC. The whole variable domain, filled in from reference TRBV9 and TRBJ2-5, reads DSGVTQTPKHLITATGQRVTLRCSPRSGDLSVYWYQQSLDQGLQFLIQYYNGEERAKGNILERFSAQQFPDLHSELNLSSLELGDSALYFCASSARSDRVYGETQYFGPGTRLLVL.